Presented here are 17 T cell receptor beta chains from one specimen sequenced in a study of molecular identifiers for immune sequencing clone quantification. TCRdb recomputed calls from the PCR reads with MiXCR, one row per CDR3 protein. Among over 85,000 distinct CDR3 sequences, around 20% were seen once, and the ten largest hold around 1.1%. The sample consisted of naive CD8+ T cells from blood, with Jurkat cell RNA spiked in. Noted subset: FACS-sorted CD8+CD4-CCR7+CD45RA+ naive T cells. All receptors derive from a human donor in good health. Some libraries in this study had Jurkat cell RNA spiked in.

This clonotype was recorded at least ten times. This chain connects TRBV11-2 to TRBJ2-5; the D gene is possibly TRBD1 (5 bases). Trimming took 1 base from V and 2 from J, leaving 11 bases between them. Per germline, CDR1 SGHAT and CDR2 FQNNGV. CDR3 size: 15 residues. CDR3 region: CASSLGDSSQETQYF. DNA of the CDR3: TGTGCCAGCAGCTTAGGCGACAGCTCACAAGAGACCCAGTACTTC.

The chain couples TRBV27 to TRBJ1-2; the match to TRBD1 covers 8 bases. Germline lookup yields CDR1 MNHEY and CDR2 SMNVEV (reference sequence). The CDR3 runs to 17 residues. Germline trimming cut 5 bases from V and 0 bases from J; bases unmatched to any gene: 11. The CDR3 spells CASSTFRTGPANYGYTF. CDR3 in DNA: TGTGCCAGCAGTACCTTTCGGACAGGGCCAGCTAACTATGGCTACACCTTC.

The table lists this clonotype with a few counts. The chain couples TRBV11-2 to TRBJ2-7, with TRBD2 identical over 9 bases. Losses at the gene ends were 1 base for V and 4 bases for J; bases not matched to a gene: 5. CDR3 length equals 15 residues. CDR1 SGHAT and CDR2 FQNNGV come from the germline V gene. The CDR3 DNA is TGTGCCAGCAGCTTAGGCAGCGGGGGGAAATACGAGCAGTACTTC. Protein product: CASSLGSGGKYEQYF.

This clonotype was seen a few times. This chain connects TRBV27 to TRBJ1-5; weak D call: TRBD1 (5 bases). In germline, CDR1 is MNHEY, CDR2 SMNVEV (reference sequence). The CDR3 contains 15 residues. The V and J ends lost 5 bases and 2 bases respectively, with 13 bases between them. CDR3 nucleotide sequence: TGTGCCAGCAGTACCGGGACGTCAGGCAATCAGCCCCAGCATTTT. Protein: CASSTGTSGNQPQHF.

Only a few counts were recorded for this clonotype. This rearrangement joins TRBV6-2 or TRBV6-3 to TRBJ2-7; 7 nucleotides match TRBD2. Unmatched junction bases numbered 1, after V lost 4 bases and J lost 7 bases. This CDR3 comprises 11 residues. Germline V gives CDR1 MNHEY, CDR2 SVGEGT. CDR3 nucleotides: TGTGCCAGCAGTTGGCGGGGGGAGCAGTACTTC. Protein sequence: CASSWRGEQYF.

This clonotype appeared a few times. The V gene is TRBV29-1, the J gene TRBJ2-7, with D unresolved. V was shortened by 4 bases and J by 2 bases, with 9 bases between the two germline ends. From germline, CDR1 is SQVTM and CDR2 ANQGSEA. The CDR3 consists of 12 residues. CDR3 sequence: CSVGVSPYEQYF. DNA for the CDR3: TGCAGCGTTGGTGTATCCCCCTACGAGCAGTACTTC.

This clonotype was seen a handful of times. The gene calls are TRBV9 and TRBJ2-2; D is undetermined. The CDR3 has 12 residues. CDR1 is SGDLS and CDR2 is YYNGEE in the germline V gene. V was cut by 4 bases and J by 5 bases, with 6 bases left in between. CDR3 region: CASSPFTGELFF. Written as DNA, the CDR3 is TGTGCCAGCAGCCCCTTTACCGGGGAGCTGTTTTTT.

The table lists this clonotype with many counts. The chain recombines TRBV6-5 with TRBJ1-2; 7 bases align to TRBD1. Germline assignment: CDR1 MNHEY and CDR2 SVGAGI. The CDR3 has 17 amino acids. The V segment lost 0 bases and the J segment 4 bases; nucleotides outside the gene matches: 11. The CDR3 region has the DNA TGTGCCAGCAGTTACTCTCGGGACAGCCGACCGGCCTATGGCTACACCTTC. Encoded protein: CASSYSRDSRPAYGYTF.

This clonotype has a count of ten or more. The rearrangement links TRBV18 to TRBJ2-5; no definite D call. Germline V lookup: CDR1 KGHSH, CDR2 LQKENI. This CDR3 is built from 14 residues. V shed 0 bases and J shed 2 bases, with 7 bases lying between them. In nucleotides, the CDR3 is TGTGCCAGCTCACCACCTCACCCTCAAGAGACCCAGTACTTC. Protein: CASSPPHPQETQYF.

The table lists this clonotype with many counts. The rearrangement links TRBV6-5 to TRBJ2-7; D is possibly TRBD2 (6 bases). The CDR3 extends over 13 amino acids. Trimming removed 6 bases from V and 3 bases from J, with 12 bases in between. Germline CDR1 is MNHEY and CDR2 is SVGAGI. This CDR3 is CASRSLGGYEQYF. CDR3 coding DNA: TGTGCCAGCAGGTCCCTGGGGGGCTACGAGCAGTACTTC.

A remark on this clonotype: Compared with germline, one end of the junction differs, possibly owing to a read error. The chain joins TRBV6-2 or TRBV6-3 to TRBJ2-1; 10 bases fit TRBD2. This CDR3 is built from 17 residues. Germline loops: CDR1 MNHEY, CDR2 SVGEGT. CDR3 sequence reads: CASSWEVGTSDYNEQSF. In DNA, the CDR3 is TGTGCCAGCAGTTGGGAAGTGGGGACTAGCGATTACAATGAGCAGTCCTTC.

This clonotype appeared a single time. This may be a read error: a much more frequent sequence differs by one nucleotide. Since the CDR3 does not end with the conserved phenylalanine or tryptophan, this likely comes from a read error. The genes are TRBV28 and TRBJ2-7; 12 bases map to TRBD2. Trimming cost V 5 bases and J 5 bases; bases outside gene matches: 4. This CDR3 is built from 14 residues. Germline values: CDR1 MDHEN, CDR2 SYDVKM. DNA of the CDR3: TGTGCCAGCAGTCTGACTAGCGGGAGCGACGAGCAGTACTCC. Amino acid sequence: CASSLTSGSDEQYS.

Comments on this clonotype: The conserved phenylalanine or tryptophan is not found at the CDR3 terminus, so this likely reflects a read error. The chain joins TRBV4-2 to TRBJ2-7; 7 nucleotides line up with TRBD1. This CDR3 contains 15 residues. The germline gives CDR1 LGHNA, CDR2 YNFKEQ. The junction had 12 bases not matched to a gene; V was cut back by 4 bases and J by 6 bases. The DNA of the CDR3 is TGTGCCAGCAGCCTCAATCCGACAGGGATCGGCGAGCAGTACCTC. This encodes CASSLNPTGIGEQYL.

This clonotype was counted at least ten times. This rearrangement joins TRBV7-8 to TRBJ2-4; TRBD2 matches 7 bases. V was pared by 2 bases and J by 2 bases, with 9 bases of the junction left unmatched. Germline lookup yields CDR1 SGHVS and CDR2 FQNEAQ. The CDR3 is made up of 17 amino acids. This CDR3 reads CASSLLAGGVTKNIQYF. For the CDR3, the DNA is TGTGCCAGCAGCTTATTGGCTGGGGGGGTAACCAAAAACATTCAGTACTTC.

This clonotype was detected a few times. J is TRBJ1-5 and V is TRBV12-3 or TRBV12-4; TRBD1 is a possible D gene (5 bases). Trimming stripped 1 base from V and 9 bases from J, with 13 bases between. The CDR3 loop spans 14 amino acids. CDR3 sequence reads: CASSLEARGWPQHF. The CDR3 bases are TGTGCCAGCAGTTTAGAAGCTCGGGGGTGGCCCCAGCATTTT.

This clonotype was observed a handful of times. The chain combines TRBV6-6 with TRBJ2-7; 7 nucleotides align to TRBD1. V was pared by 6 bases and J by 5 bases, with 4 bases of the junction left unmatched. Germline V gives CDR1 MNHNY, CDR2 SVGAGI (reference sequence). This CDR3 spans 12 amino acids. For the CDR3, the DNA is TGTGCCAGCAGGGCTCAGGGGGACGAGCAGTACTTC. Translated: CASRAQGDEQYF.

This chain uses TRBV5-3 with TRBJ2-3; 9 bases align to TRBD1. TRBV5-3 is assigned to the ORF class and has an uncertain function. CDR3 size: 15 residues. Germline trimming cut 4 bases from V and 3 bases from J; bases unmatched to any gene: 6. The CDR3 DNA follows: TGTGCCAGAAGCCGGGGACAGGGAGGGACAGATACGCAGTATTTT. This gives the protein CARSRGQGGTDTQYF.